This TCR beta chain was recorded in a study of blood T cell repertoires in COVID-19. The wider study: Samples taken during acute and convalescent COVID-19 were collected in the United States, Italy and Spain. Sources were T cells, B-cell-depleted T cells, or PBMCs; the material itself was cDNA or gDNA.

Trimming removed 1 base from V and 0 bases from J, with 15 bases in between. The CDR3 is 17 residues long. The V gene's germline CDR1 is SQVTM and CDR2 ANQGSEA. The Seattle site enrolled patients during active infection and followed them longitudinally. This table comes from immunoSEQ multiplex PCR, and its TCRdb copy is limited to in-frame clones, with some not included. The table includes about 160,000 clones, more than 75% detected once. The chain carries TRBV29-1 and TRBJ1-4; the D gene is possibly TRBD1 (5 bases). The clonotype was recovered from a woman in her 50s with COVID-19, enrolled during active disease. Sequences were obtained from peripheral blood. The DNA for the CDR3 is TGCAGCGTTGAAGCTCAGGGTCGTGTTACAACTAATGAAAAACTGTTTTTT. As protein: CSVEAQGRVTTNEKLFF.